One sample yielded the 5 T cell receptor beta chains listed below, sequenced in a study of T cells after yellow fever vaccination. TCRdb processed the 5' RACE reads anew with MiXCR; each CDR3 protein has one entry. In the table there are around 340,000 distinct CDR3 sequences, 8.7% of which are singletons. The source material was PBMCs, sampled on the day of the first yellow fever vaccination. All receptors come from a man aged 18 to 29 who received the YFV17D yellow fever vaccine.

V usage is TRBV5-1 and J usage is TRBJ2-1; D ambiguous. The CDR3 totals 14 residues. V was pared by 0 bases and J by 7 bases, with 11 bases between. The germline V gene encodes CDR1 SGHRS and CDR2 YFSETQ. CDR3 bases: TGCGCCAGCAGCTTGGGAAGGGTTGCGAATGAGCAGTTCTTC. This translates into CASSLGRVANEQFF.

This clonotype was observed a handful of times. The rearrangement joins TRBV18 to TRBJ2-5; D not resolved. Germline CDR1 and CDR2: KGHSH and LQKENI. The CDR3 contains 13 residues. Deletions cut 2 bases from V and 5 bases from J, with 9 bases between. The DNA for the CDR3 is TGTGCCAGCTCACCAGGTCGGGCGGAGACCCAGTACTTC. Amino acid sequence: CASSPGRAETQYF.

Only a few counts were recorded for this clonotype. This chain links TRBV30 with TRBJ2-7; D is undetermined. CDR1 and CDR2 (germline): GTSNPN, SVGIG (reference sequence). This CDR3 is 13 amino acids long. V gave up 1 base and J gave up 9 bases, with 16 bases separating them. For the CDR3, the DNA is TGTGCCTGGAGTGGAGACACCGGGCCTGGGCAGTACTTC. Protein: CAWSGDTGPGQYF.

The rearrangement uses TRBV5-4 and TRBJ2-4, with D possibly matching TRBD1 (6 bases). Trimming took 2 bases from V and 6 from J, leaving 9 bases between them. The CDR3 loop spans 13 amino acids. CDR1 is SGHNT and CDR2 is YYREEE in the germline V gene (reference sequence). CDR3: CASSFRGGNIQYF. The CDR3 coding sequence is TGTGCCAGCAGCTTCAGAGGGGGAAACATTCAGTACTTC.

This clonotype was recorded only once. A read error may account for a junction end that differs from germline. The DNA for the CDR3 is TGTGCCAGCAGTTTCGGGCCAACCAGCTACTATGGCTCCACCTTC. The encoded protein is CASSFGPTSYYGSTF. This sequence joins TRBV12-3 or TRBV12-4 and TRBJ1-2; the D is unclear. This CDR3 has 15 residues.